This TCR beta chain was profiled in a study of OX40 agonist ivuxolimab in advanced cancers. Profiled with immunoSEQ multiplex PCR; TCRdb holds only in-frame clones, not every one. The sample lists roughly 41,000 clones; approximately 80% were seen once. If patients had autoimmune disease history or systemic immunosuppression, they were excluded. Peripheral blood came from all dose cohorts at three timepoints. Trimming cost V 2 bases and J 0 bases, with 11 bases left between them. CDR3 length: 17 residues. Germline CDR1 reads LGHNA; CDR2 reads YSLEER. Sequencing was performed on CD4+ or CD8+ T cells sorted from blood, taken in a trial of the OX40 agonist ivuxolimab. The V and J genes are TRBV4-3 and TRBJ2-6; D tentatively reads TRBD1 or TRBD2 (5 bases each). The clonotype originates from an adult with an advanced solid tumor such as melanoma, head and neck, liver or kidney cancer. CDR3 protein: CASSQFPGTSGANVLTF. The CDR3 nucleotides are TGCGCCAGCAGCCAATTTCCAGGGACCTCTGGGGCCAACGTCCTGACTTTC.